The 17 T cell receptor beta chains below all came from one sample that was sequenced in a study of blood T cell repertoires in COVID-19. The assay was immunoSEQ multiplex PCR, and TCRdb's table has in-frame clones only and misses some. In the table there are 100,000 to 120,000 clones, around four fifths of which are singletons. The sample was peripheral blood. The receptors stem from an older woman with acute or convalescent COVID-19.

The V gene is TRBV5-6, the J gene TRBJ2-5; D is possibly TRBD1 (5 bases). Germline loops: CDR1 SGHDT, CDR2 YYEEEE. Trimming took off 2 bases at V and 5 bases at J, with 16 bases between the two ends. This CDR3 is built from 15 residues. The CDR3 protein is CASSLGWQGQETQYF. CDR3 DNA: TGTGCCAGCAGCTTAGGTTGGCAGGGCCAGGAGACCCAGTACTTC.

The chain carries TRBV2 and TRBJ2-5; D is undetermined. Trimming removed 2 bases at V and 5 bases at J, with 12 bases between. Looked up from germline, CDR1 is SNHLY and CDR2 is FYNNEI. CDR3 length equals 14 residues. The CDR3, as DNA: TGTGCCAGCAGTGAACTAGGTTTTTCGGAGACCCAGTACTTC. Translation gives CASSELGFSETQYF.

This clone was counted only a few times. The chain recombines TRBV4-1 with TRBJ2-7, with D perhaps TRBD2 (5 bases). Germline assignment: CDR1 MGHRA and CDR2 YSYEKL. V lost 2 bases and J lost 6, with 17 bases in between. The CDR3 extends over 15 amino acids. CDR3 sequence (DNA): TGCGCCAGCAGCCAAACATCCCTGAGGGTCTTCGAGCAGTACTTC. Amino acids: CASSQTSLRVFEQYF.

V gene TRBV7-2 combines with J gene TRBJ2-3; D gene uncertain. V gave up 10 bases and J gave up 7 bases, with 24 bases separating them. This CDR3 is built from 15 residues. CDR1 and CDR2 from the germline V gene are SGHTA and FQGNSA. The CDR3 protein is CATGLQVAWANTQYF. The CDR3 DNA sequence: TGTGCCACCGGCCTCCAAGTGGCGTGGGCAAATACGCAGTATTTT.

The chain carries TRBV12-5 and TRBJ1-2; TRBD1 is a possible D gene (6 bases). From germline, CDR1 is LGHNT and CDR2 FRNRAP. The CDR3 has 13 residues. V was trimmed by 7 bases and J by 0 bases, leaving 9 bases between them. The CDR3 protein is CASAPGANYGYTF. The CDR3 nucleotides are TGTGCTAGTGCCCCAGGGGCTAACTATGGCTACACCTTC. The entire variable domain, with the rest obtained from reference TRBV12-5 and TRBJ1-2, is as follows: DARVTQTPRHKVTEMGQEVTMRCQPILGHNTVFWYRQTMMQGLELLAYFRNRAPLDDSGMPKDRFSAEMPDATLATLKIQPSEPRDSAVYFCASAPGANYGYTFGSGTRLTVV.

The chain combines TRBV2 with TRBJ2-7; 12 bases agree with TRBD1. The J segment lost 7 bases and the V segment lost 7 bases, leaving 8 bases of the junction unmatched. The CDR3 loop spans 14 amino acids. In germline, CDR1 is SNHLY, CDR2 FYNNEI. The CDR3 DNA reads TGTGCCAGCAACCCGGGACAGGGGGCGAGAGAGCAGTACTTC. Residues: CASNPGQGAREQYF.

The chain is built from TRBV6-5 and TRBJ2-7; possible D gene TRBD2, 5 bases. The V gene lost 6 bases and the J gene lost 4 bases, with 16 bases spanning the gap. Looked up from germline, CDR1 is MNHEY and CDR2 is SVGAGI. This CDR3 has 14 residues. CDR3 sequence: CASSFSGEPYEQYF. In DNA form, the CDR3 reads TGTGCCAGCAGCTTCTCCGGGGAACCATACGAGCAGTACTTC.

The chain recombines TRBV30 with TRBJ2-3, with 13 bases lining up with TRBD2. The CDR3 length is 14 residues. Germline V gene sequence: CDR1 GTSNPN, CDR2 SVGIG (reference sequence). The trim removed 7 bases at V and 8 bases at J, leaving 9 bases unmatched. The CDR3 loop is CASSLAGGLGTQYF. In DNA, the CDR3 is TGTGCCTCCTCACTAGCGGGGGGGCTGGGTACGCAGTATTTT.

This chain connects TRBV5-1 to TRBJ1-1; weak D call: TRBD1 (6 bases). The CDR3 has 13 amino acids. Germline loops: CDR1 SGHRS, CDR2 YFSETQ. Trimming left V 3 bases short and J 4 bases short, with 10 bases between. The CDR3 nucleotides are TGCGCCAGCAGCTCCCAACAGGGCACTGAAGCTTTCTTT. Amino acid sequence: CASSSQQGTEAFF.

V and J are TRBV18 and TRBJ1-6; D might be TRBD1 (6 bases). This CDR3 comprises 18 residues. Germline loops: CDR1 KGHSH, CDR2 LQKENI. Trimming took 3 bases from V and 0 from J, leaving 15 bases between them. CDR3 sequence reads: CASSPTGPGGSYNSPLHF. CDR3 bases: TGTGCCAGCTCACCGACAGGACCCGGCGGCTCCTATAATTCACCCCTCCACTTT.

This clone was seen a single time. The chain employs TRBV5-1 and TRBJ2-5, with 9 bases that match TRBD2. The trim removed 2 bases at V and 7 bases at J, leaving 9 bases unmatched. Germline lookup yields CDR1 SGHRS and CDR2 YFSETQ. The CDR3 is 15 amino acids. CDR3 DNA sequence: TGCGCCAGCAGCTTCGGTGCGGGGGGGTCGTTGACCCAGTACTTC. The encoded protein is CASSFGAGGSLTQYF.

The genes are TRBV7-3 and TRBJ1-4, with no clear D. Trimming took 2 bases from V and 0 from J, leaving 7 bases between them. Germline CDR1 SGHTA, CDR2 FQGTGA. The CDR3 has 15 amino acids. The CDR3 bases are TGTGCCAGCAGCTTATCCGGGGCAACTAATGAAAAACTGTTTTTT. This codes for CASSLSGATNEKLFF.

The gene calls are TRBV28 and TRBJ1-1; 10 bases agree with TRBD1. The CDR3 consists of 15 residues. Germline CDR1 MDHEN, CDR2 SYDVKM. With 2 bases clipped from V and 4 bases from J, the junction kept 4 bases outside the gene matches. The CDR3 reads CASSLLGQGGTEAFF. For the CDR3, the DNA is TGTGCCAGCAGTTTACTTGGACAGGGGGGCACTGAAGCTTTCTTT.

The rearrangement joins TRBV4-3 to TRBJ2-2, with TRBD1 matching over 8 bases. J was trimmed by 8 bases and V by 8 bases; bases with no gene match: 13. The CDR3 is 15 residues long. Germline V gene sequence: CDR1 LGHNA, CDR2 YSLEER. The CDR3 DNA reads TGCGCCAGCCGGACCGACAGGGGAAGTTCGGGGGAGCTGTTTTTT. It encodes CASRTDRGSSGELFF.

This clone was seen once. This rearrangement joins TRBV4-3 to TRBJ1-1; the D is unclear. The ends were cut back, 0 bases at V and 5 bases at J, with 13 bases in the middle. CDR3 size: 15 residues. Germline V gene sequence: CDR1 LGHNA, CDR2 YSLEER. This chain's CDR3 is CASSQDTGYKTEAFF. CDR3 DNA sequence: TGCGCCAGCAGCCAAGATACGGGGTACAAAACTGAAGCTTTCTTT.

The chain employs TRBV27 and TRBJ1-2; 8 nucleotides agree with TRBD1. This CDR3 contains 12 residues. Trimming cost V 9 bases and J 9 bases; bases outside gene matches: 9. CDR1 and CDR2 (germline): MNHEY, SMNVEV (reference sequence). CDR3 bases: TGTGCCAGTTCATCCCGGGACAGGCGCTACACCTTC. As protein: CASSSRDRRYTF.

The chain recombines TRBV5-1 with TRBJ2-2; tentative D call: TRBD2 (6 bases). Germline CDR1 reads SGHRS; CDR2 reads YFSETQ. V lost 6 bases and J lost 1, with 10 bases in between. The CDR3 spans 14 residues. CDR3 region: CASTTGLNTGELFF. The DNA for the CDR3 is TGCGCCAGCACCACGGGACTGAACACCGGGGAGCTGTTTTTT.